Listed below are T cell receptor beta chains from one sample, sequenced in a study of blood T cell repertoires in COVID-19. Using immunoSEQ multiplex PCR, the repertoire was profiled, and TCRdb retains in-frame clones only, with some absent. The sample records fewer than 200,000 clones, around four fifths being singletons. The specimen was PBMCs or T cells enriched from blood (not recorded which). Source of these receptors: a woman aged 45-65 years in a cohort exposed to, infected with or recovered from COVID-19 (not recorded which). Each CDR3 is given with its conserved first and last residue. The D gene is left open where the match is weak. A row's size may be missing; if present it is once, few, many or a size class.

TRBV7-3,TRBJ2-3,-,-,TGTGCCAGCAGCCCACAAGGCAGGAGCACAGATACGCAGTATTTT,CASSPQGRSTDTQYF
TRBV6-4,TRBJ2-3,-,-,TGTGCCAGCAGTGACCCTGGTGAGGCCACAGATACGCAGTATTTT,CASSDPGEATDTQYF
TRBV6-5,TRBJ2-2,TRBD1,-,TGTGCCAGCGCCCGGACAGGGGTTGGGACCGGGGAGCTGTTTTTT,CASARTGVGTGELFF
TRBV5-5,TRBJ2-1,TRBD1,-,TGTGCCAGCAGCTGGCGGGGACAGGGTAATAATGAGCAGTTCTTC,CASSWRGQGNNEQFF
TRBV3-1/TRBV3-2,TRBJ1-1,-,-,TGTGCCAGCAGCCAAGATCTTTCCCGCACTGAAGCTTTCTTT,CASSQDLSRTEAFF
TRBV6-1,TRBJ2-1,TRBD2,-,TGTGCCAGCAGTGAGACAGCGGGAGGAGGCAATGAGCAGTTCTTC,CASSETAGGGNEQFF
TRBV5-1,TRBJ2-2,-,-,TGCGCCAGCAGCCACGGGATGTTGAACACCGGGGAGCTGTTTTTT,CASSHGMLNTGELFF
TRBV29-1,TRBJ1-2,-,-,TGCAGCGTTAATGGGCCCTATGGCTACACCTTC,CSVNGPYGYTF
TRBV2,TRBJ1-5,-,-,TGTGCCAGCAGTGAAAACAGAGACAATCAGCCCCAGCATTTT,CASSENRDNQPQHF
TRBV11-2,TRBJ1-5,-,-,TGTGCCAGCAGCTTAGAATTCGGGCCCCAGCATTTT,CASSLEFGPQHF
TRBV4-1,TRBJ1-2,TRBD1,-,TGCGCCAGCAGCCAAGGGATCCGGGACAGGGTTAATGGCTACACCTTC,CASSQGIRDRVNGYTF
TRBV7-3,TRBJ1-6,TRBD1,-,TGTGCCAGCAGCCTGAGGCAGGGGGTAGGTTCACCCCTCCACTTT,CASSLRQGVGSPLHF
TRBV19,TRBJ1-3,TRBD1,-,TGTGCCAGTAAGAGGGACAGGGAAGATGGAAACACCATATATTTT,CASKRDREDGNTIYF
TRBV12-5,TRBJ2-5,TRBD1,-,TGTGCTAGTTTCGGGGGTCCGGGACAGGGGGCGATCCTGATAGCAGAGACCCAGTACTTC,CASFGGPGQGAILIAETQYF
TRBV10-2,TRBJ2-7,-,-,TGCGCCAGCAGTGAGTGGGCATCCACCTACGAGCAGTACTTC,CASSEWASTYEQYF
TRBV6-2/TRBV6-3,TRBJ1-5,-,-,TGTGCCAGCACCCCCCGAGGACAGTTACACAATCAGCCCCAGCATTTT,CASTPRGQLHNQPQHF
TRBV2,TRBJ1-5,TRBD1,once,TGTGCCAGCAGAGACAGGACAGGGGGCTCGGGTCAGCCCCAGCATTTT,CASRDRTGGSGQPQHF
TRBV3-1/TRBV3-2,TRBJ1-5,TRBD1,-,TGTGCCAGCAGCCAATCCACAGGGGGGAGCAATCAGCCCCAGCATTTT,CASSQSTGGSNQPQHF
TRBV28,TRBJ2-1,-,-,TGTGCCAGCAGCCTCAACAGGGGAGGCTACAATGAGCAGTTCTTC,CASSLNRGGYNEQFF
TRBV5-1,TRBJ2-7,TRBD1,-,TGCGCCAGCAGCCATCAGGGGGCCAGTAACTACGAGCAGTACTTC,CASSHQGASNYEQYF
TRBV4-2,TRBJ2-7,-,once,TGTGCCAGCAGCCAAGTCGTGGGGCCATCGATCTCCTACGAGCAGTACTTC,CASSQVVGPSISYEQYF
TRBV7-2,TRBJ2-1,TRBD1,-,TGTGCCAGCAGGGGGACAGGGAGGTCTTACAATGAGCAGTTCTTC,CASRGTGRSYNEQFF
TRBV19,TRBJ1-1,-,-,TGTGCCAGTAGTATGGGCTTGAACACTGAAGCTTTCTTT,CASSMGLNTEAFF
TRBV6-2/TRBV6-3,TRBJ1-6,TRBD1,-,TGTGCCAGCAGTTCCAACGGACAGGGGAGGAGGTCACCCCTCCACTTT,CASSSNGQGRRSPLHF
TRBV27,TRBJ1-6,-,-,TGTGCCAGCAGTTTACGGTACAGGGCCAAAACTCCTCTCCCGGGGGGTTTATATAATTCACCCCTCCACTTT,CASSLRYRAKTPLPGGLYNSPLHF
TRBV6-5,TRBJ1-5,-,-,TGTGCCAGCAGTCCAGCCGGGCTGGGGAGCCAGCCCCAGCATTTT,CASSPAGLGSQPQHF
TRBV27,TRBJ1-2,-,few,TGTGCCAGCCGGGAGGAGAACTATGGCTACACCTTC,CASREENYGYTF
TRBV20-1,TRBJ1-1,-,-,TGCAGTGCTAGTCCACTAGAAGCCTTGAACACTGAAGCTTTCTTT,CSASPLEALNTEAFF
TRBV4-3,TRBJ1-3,TRBD1,-,TGCGCCAGCAGCCAAGCTGGGACAGGGGAAGGAAACACCATATATTTT,CASSQAGTGEGNTIYF
TRBV29-1,TRBJ2-5,TRBD1,-,TGCAGCGTTGACCCGACAGGGGGCTCCCAAGAGACCCAGTACTTC,CSVDPTGGSQETQYF
TRBV7-2,TRBJ1-5,TRBD1,-,TGTGCCAGCAGCCCAAGGGACAGGGGGCAAGAGTTTCAGCCCCAGCATTTT,CASSPRDRGQEFQPQHF
TRBV7-3,TRBJ1-1,TRBD1,-,TGTGCCAGCAGCCTAAACAGGGGGGATGAAGCTTTCTTT,CASSLNRGDEAFF
TRBV19,TRBJ2-7,TRBD2,-,TGTGCCAGCGCGGACCCGGGACTAGCCACCTACGAGCAGTACTTC,CASADPGLATYEQYF
TRBV7-9,TRBJ2-7,TRBD2,-,TGTGCCAGCAGCCTTCTAGCGGGGGGGCTCCTAGGTGAGCAGTACTTC,CASSLLAGGLLGEQYF
TRBV6-5,TRBJ2-7,TRBD2,-,TGTGCCAGCAGTTACCGCGGGACTAGCGGGGGCTACGAGCAGTACTTC,CASSYRGTSGGYEQYF